This TCR beta chain was retrieved from a study of blood T cell repertoires in COVID-19. For the study at large: Acute and convalescent COVID-19 specimens originated in the United States, Italy and Spain. In each case, the material was cDNA or gDNA derived from T cells, B-cell-depleted T cells, or PBMCs.

Authors' data handling: Estimates of nucleated cell counts were drawn from the amplification of reference gene primers. Profiled with immunoSEQ multiplex PCR; TCRdb holds only in-frame clones, not every one. The V and J calls and clone size are taken from that table; D and trimming were inferred from the DNA. The sample carries approximately 84,000 clones, around 78% recorded once. Germline assignment: CDR1 KGHDR and CDR2 SFDVKD. The CDR3 consists of 14 residues. Trimming left V 5 bases short and J 3 bases short, with 10 bases between. The sequence was collected from a human donor in a cohort sampled during active COVID-19. The sequenced sample consisted of peripheral blood. The rearrangement links TRBV24-1 to TRBJ1-5; D call uncertain. CDR3 DNA sequence: TGTGCCACCAGTGCATCTCGGGACAATCAGCCCCAGCATTTT. Its protein is CATSASRDNQPQHF.